Presented here are 12 T cell receptor beta chains from one specimen sequenced in a study of blood T cells in healthy people across ages. It was with a sample-barcoded 5' primer and a J-beta primer mix that a second PCR of roughly 7 to 12 cycles was run. TCRdb fed the 5' RACE reads into MiXCR, producing one record per CDR3 protein. The sample has some 1.8 million distinct CDR3 sequences, about 39% seen once. Sample: blood. The source of these receptors is a human donor in good health.

The rearrangement links TRBV19 to TRBJ2-1; D gene unclear. Germline-derived CDR1 and CDR2 are LNHDA and SQIVND (reference sequence). The ends were cut back, 3 bases at V and 2 bases at J, with 11 bases in the middle. This CDR3 is built from 15 residues. The CDR3 bases are TGTGCCAGTAGTATCGACAAAGCCCCCTACAATGAGCAGTTCTTC. Its protein product is CASSIDKAPYNEQFF.

The chain links TRBV5-5 to TRBJ2-1; possible D gene TRBD2, 5 bases. This CDR3 has 15 amino acids. CDR1 is SGHKS, CDR2 YYEKEE, per germline (reference sequence). Trimming took off 2 bases at V and 0 bases at J, with 9 bases between the two ends. The CDR3 bases are TGTGCCAGCAGCTTTCTAGGGAGCTCCTACAATGAGCAGTTCTTC. Translated: CASSFLGSSYNEQFF.

This clonotype has only a few counts. The chain couples TRBV9 to TRBJ2-5; 8 bases align to TRBD1. The CDR3 is 14 amino acids. CDR1 is SGDLS and CDR2 is YYNGEE in the germline V gene. The V gene end was trimmed by 4 bases and the J gene end by 11 bases; junction bases not matched to a gene: 13. The CDR3 region has the DNA TGTGCCAGCAGCTTAAGGGACAGGCCTAAAGAGCAGTACTTC. This sequence encodes CASSLRDRPKEQYF.

The chain carries TRBV24-1 and TRBJ2-1, with D possibly matching TRBD2 (6 bases). The CDR3 has 15 residues. CDR1 and CDR2 (germline): KGHDR, SFDVKD. Trimming shortened V by 2 bases and J by 10 bases, and 17 bases separated the two germline ends. The DNA of the CDR3 is TGTGCCACCAGTGATTCGGGACTCCCCCGGGGGGAGCAGTTCTTC. It specifies CATSDSGLPRGEQFF.

This clonotype was observed a few times. The rearrangement uses TRBV12-3 or TRBV12-4 and TRBJ2-7; either TRBD1 or TRBD2 may supply D (5 bases each). V gave up 6 bases and J gave up 6 bases, with 9 bases separating them. This CDR3 has 11 amino acids. CDR3 sequence reads: CASRGEVEQYF. CDR3 DNA sequence: TGTGCCAGCAGGGGGGAAGTCGAGCAGTACTTC.

J is TRBJ2-3 and V is TRBV5-5; D ambiguous. V lost 3 bases to trimming and J lost 2 bases, with 7 bases between them. Germline CDR1 and CDR2: SGHKS and YYEKEE (reference sequence). This CDR3 comprises 13 residues. In DNA, the CDR3 is TGTGCCAGCAGCTCCTTTCCCACAGATACGCAGTATTTT. Translation gives CASSSFPTDTQYF.

With respect to this clonotype: The junction and the germline gene differ at one end; a read error may be behind it. The rearrangement links TRBV20-1 to TRBJ2-3, with TRBD1 identical over 10 bases. The germline gives CDR1 DFQATT, CDR2 SNEGSKA (reference sequence). The CDR3 runs 15 residues. The CDR3 coding sequence is TGCAGTGCTAAGCGCGGGACAGGGGAAGAAGATACACAGTATTTT. Translation: CSAKRGTGEEDTQYF.

This clonotype was picked up one time. The DNA is omitted, as the CDR3 cannot be located on it reliably, and the CDR3 follows TCRdb's listing. V usage is TRBV28 and J usage is TRBJ1-1; no DNA check was done on the table's D call, TRBD1. The CDR3 is 16 residues long, ends included. From germline, CDR1 is MDHEN and CDR2 SYDVKM. CDR3 in amino acids: CASTIRGRRVNTEAFF.

This clonotype was detected once. V is TRBV28 and J is TRBJ2-7, with 7 bases fitting TRBD1. Unmatched junction bases numbered 8, after V lost 4 bases and J lost 2 bases. The CDR3 extends over 15 amino acids. Germline loops: CDR1 MDHEN, CDR2 SYDVKM. The CDR3 here is CASSSPGQYTYEQYF. For the CDR3, the DNA is TGTGCCAGCAGTTCCCCGGGACAGTATACCTACGAGCAGTACTTC.

This clonotype was detected only a few times. The CDR3 loop is CSAPGGETQYF. As DNA, the CDR3 is TGCAGTGCTCCAGGGGGGGAGACCCAGTACTTC. The genes are TRBV20-1 and TRBJ2-5; D perhaps matches TRBD1 (7 bases). Trimming shortened V by 5 bases and J by 5 bases, and 9 bases separated the two germline ends. Per germline, CDR1 DFQATT and CDR2 SNEGSKA (reference sequence). CDR3 length: 11 amino acids.

A few counts support this clonotype. This sequence joins TRBV20-1 and TRBJ1-2; D not certain. V was shortened by 4 bases and J by 0 bases, with 15 bases between the two germline ends. Per germline, CDR1 DFQATT and CDR2 SNEGSKA (reference sequence). CDR3 length: 15 amino acids. This CDR3 is CSAIDLASANYGYTF. Here the CDR3 DNA reads TGCAGTGCTATCGACTTGGCATCGGCTAACTATGGCTACACCTTC.

A few counts support this clonotype. The chain links TRBV12-5 to TRBJ2-7; no clear D. The V gene lost 5 bases and the J gene lost 0 bases, with 14 bases spanning the gap. Germline lookup yields CDR1 LGHNT and CDR2 FRNRAP. CDR3 length equals 15 residues. The DNA for the CDR3 is TGTGCTAGTGGTCTACAGTCCAGGAGCTCCTACGAGCAGTACTTC. Its protein is CASGLQSRSSYEQYF. The full variable domain, its missing parts supplied by reference TRBV12-5 and TRBJ2-7, is DARVTQTPRHKVTEMGQEVTMRCQPILGHNTVFWYRQTMMQGLELLAYFRNRAPLDDSGMPKDRFSAEMPDATLATLKIQPSEPRDSAVYFCASGLQSRSSYEQYFGPGTRLTVT.